This T cell receptor beta chain was recorded in a study of beta chain features in type 1 diabetes. Study at large: Patients shared similar age, gender and cell yields with healthy donors. All samples together contributed 100 million to 120 million sorted cells for examination. Study-level points and caveats: Among all four CD4+ subsets, Type 1 diabetes patients had TCRB CDR3s that were moderately but significantly shorter. A definitive answer on HLA type influencing TCRB rearrangement was not reached here.

The CDR3 spans 15 residues. Trimming stripped 5 bases from V and 1 base from J, with 9 bases between. CDR1 and CDR2 from the germline V gene are SEHNR and FQNEAQ (reference sequence). The sample holds a few counts of this clone. The antigen remains unidentified. Every isolated RNA sample was fully reverse transcribed, so sequencing captured expressed TCRB transcripts. Naive, central memory and regulatory T cell samples produced a mean of approximately 3.6 million reads. The assay was immunoSEQ multiplex PCR, and TCRdb's table has in-frame clones only and misses some. The sample consists of some 290,000 clones, roughly 13% of them appearing once.

This receptor was identified in a man aged 30 to 39 with type 1 diabetes. The sample consisted of naive CD4+ T cells from blood. The chain links TRBV7-9 to TRBJ2-6, with D tentatively TRBD1 (6 bases). CDR3 residues: CASSNRVSGANVLTF. The CDR3 nucleotides are TGTGCCAGCAGCAACAGGGTTTCTGGGGCCAACGTCCTGACTTTC.